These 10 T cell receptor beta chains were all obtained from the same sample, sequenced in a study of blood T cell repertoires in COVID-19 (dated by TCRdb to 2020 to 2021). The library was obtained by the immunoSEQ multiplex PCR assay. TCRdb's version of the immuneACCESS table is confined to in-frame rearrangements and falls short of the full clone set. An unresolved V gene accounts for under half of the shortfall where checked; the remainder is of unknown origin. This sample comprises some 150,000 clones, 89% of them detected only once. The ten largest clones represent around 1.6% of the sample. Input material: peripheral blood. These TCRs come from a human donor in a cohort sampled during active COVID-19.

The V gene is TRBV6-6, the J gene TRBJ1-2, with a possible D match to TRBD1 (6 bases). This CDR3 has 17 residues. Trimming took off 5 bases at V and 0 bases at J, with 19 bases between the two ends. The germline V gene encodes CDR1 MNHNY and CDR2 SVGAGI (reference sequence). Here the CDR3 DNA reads TGTGCCAGCAGTCCCTATATGACAGGCCGAGCTAACTATGGCTACACCTTC. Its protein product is CASSPYMTGRANYGYTF.

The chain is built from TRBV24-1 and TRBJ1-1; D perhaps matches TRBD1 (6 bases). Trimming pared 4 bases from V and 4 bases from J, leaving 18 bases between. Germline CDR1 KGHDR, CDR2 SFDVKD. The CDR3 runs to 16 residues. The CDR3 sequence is CATSEPSRQDRTEAFF. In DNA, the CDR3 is TGTGCCACCAGTGAACCTAGCAGACAGGATCGCACTGAAGCTTTCTTT.

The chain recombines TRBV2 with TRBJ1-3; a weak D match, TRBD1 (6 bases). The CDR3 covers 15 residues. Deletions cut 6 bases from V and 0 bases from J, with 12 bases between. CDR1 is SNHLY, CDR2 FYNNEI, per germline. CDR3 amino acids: CASRLQGVSGNTIYF. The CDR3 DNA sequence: TGTGCCAGCAGATTACAGGGTGTCTCTGGAAACACCATATATTTT.

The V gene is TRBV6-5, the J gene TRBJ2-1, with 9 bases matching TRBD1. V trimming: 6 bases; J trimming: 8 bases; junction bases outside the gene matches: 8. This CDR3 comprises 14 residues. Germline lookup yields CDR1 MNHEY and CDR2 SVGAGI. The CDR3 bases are TGTGCCAGCAGATCCTTCGACAGGGGGGATGAGCAGTTCTTC. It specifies CASRSFDRGDEQFF.

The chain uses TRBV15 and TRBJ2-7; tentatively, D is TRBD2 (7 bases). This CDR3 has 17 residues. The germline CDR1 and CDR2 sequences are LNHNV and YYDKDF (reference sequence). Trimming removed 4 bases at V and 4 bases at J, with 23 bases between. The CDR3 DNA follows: TGTGCCACCAGCAATTTGTCTTACGGGGGGCAATCGTACGAGCAGTACTTC. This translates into CATSNLSYGGQSYEQYF.

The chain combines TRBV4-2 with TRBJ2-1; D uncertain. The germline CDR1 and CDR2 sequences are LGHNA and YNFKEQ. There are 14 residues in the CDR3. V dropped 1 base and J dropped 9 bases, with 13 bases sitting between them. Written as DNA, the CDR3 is TGTGCCAGCAGCCAAGCGTCGAGGCGAATTGAGCAGTTCTTC. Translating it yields CASSQASRRIEQFF.

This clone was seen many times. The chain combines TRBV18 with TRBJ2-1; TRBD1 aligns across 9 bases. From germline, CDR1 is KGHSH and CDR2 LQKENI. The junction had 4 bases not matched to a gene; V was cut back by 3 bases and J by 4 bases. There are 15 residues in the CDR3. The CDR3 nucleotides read TGTGCCAGCTCACCTCGGGACAGGGTTTACAATGAGCAGTTCTTC. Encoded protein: CASSPRDRVYNEQFF.

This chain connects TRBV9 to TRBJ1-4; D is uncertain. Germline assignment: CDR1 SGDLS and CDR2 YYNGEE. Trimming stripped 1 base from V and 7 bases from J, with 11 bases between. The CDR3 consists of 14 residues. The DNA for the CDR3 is TGTGCCAGCAGCGTATGGGGAGATGGTGAAAAACTGTTTTTT. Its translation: CASSVWGDGEKLFF.

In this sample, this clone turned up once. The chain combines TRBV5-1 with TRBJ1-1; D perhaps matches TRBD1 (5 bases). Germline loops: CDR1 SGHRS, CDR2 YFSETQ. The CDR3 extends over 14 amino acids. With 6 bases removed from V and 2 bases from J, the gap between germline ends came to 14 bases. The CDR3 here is CASTLGPGNTEAFF. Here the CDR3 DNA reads TGCGCCAGCACCCTGGGGCCCGGAAACACTGAAGCTTTCTTT. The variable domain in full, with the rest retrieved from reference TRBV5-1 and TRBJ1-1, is KAGVTQTPRYLIKTRGQQVTLSCSPISGHRSVSWYQQTPGQGLQFLFEYFSETQRNKGNFPGRFSGRQFSNSRSEMNVSTLELGDSALYLCASTLGPGNTEAFFGQGTRLTVV.

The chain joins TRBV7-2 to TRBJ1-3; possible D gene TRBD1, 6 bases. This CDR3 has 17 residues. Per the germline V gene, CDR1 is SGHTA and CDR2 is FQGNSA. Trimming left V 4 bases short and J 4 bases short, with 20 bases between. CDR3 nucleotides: TGTGCCAGCAGCTCTGGCCCACTTACAGGGTTCGGAAACACCATATATTTT. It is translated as CASSSGPLTGFGNTIYF.